One sample yielded the 3 T cell receptor beta chains listed below, sequenced in a study of spatial heterogeneity in lung cancer (dated by TCRdb to between 2019 and 2020). This sample's time point label indicates: sample taken at primary tumor resection. Libraries were made using 5' RACE. The data were produced on a NextSeq 500. TCRdb passed the public sequencing reads through fastp at Q25 and MiXCR, retaining productive beta sequences. All rows with the same CDR3 protein become a single entry with the most common DNA and genes. Within this sample are roughly 39,000 distinct CDR3 sequences, with 6.8% of them counted one time only. The top ten clonotypes cover around 43% of the sample. The source was PBMCs, collected at surgery. All receptors derive from a female donor with early-stage non-small cell lung cancer.

This clonotype was found a few times. The rearrangement links TRBV5-8 to TRBJ1-1, with 11 positions matching TRBD1. CDR3 length: 17 residues. V shed 3 bases and J 0 bases; nucleotides not matched to a gene: 7. CDR1 and CDR2 from the germline V gene are SGHTS and YDEGEE. The CDR3 sequence is CASSSPGQGGVNTEAFF. The CDR3 DNA sequence: TGTGCCAGCAGCTCGCCGGGACAGGGGGGCGTGAACACTGAAGCTTTCTTT.

The chain carries TRBV18 and TRBJ1-2, with TRBD1 matching 7 bases. J lost 4 bases, V lost 3 bases, and 17 bases had no gene match. The CDR3 is 18 residues long. The germline V gene encodes CDR1 KGHSH and CDR2 LQKENI. The DNA of the CDR3 is TGTGCCAGCTCACCTATCGACTTACAGGGGAGGTTGAGCTATGGCTACACCTTC. Residues: CASSPIDLQGRLSYGYTF.

This rearrangement joins TRBV12-3 or TRBV12-4 to TRBJ1-3; 7 bases line up with TRBD1. Unmatched junction bases numbered 7, after V lost 5 bases and J lost 0 bases. CDR3 length: 16 residues. CDR3 in amino acids: CASSPRDSSSGNTIYF. As DNA, the CDR3 is TGTGCCAGCAGTCCGAGGGACAGTAGCTCTGGAAACACCATATATTTT.